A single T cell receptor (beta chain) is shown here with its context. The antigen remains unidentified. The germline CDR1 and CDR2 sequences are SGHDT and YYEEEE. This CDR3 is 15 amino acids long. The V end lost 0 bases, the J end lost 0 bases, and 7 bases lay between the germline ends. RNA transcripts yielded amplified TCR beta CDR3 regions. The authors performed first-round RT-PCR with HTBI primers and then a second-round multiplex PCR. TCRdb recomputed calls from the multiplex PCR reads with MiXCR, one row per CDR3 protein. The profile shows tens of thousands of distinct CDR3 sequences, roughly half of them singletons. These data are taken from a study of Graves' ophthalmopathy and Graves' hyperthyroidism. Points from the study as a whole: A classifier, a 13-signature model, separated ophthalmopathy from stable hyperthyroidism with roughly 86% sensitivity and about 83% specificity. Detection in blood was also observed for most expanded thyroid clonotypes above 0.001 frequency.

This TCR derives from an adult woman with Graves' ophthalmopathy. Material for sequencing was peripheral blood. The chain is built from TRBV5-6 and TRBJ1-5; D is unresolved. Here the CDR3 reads CASSLETYSNQPQHF. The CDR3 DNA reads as TGTGCCAGCAGCTTGGAGACATATAGCAATCAGCCCCAGCATTTT.